Listed here are 14 T cell receptor beta chains from one sample, sequenced in a study of shared clonotypes between healthy human individuals. Clones were sequenced by immunoSEQ multiplex PCR, and TCRdb holds only the in-frame ones, with some missing. The sample has 2 million to 2.5 million clones, 80% to 95% seen once. The sequencing input was naive CD4+ T cells from PBMCs. This sample's subset: CD45RA+ positively selected. All receptors come from a man aged 18 to 35 in good health. Some clones in this sample may be carry-over from other donors' samples.

The chain carries TRBV19 and TRBJ1-1; possible D gene TRBD1, 5 bases. Trimming took 5 bases from V and 1 from J, leaving 14 bases between them. CDR1 is LNHDA and CDR2 is SQIVND in the germline V gene (reference sequence). The CDR3 is 15 residues long. This CDR3 reads CASSAIRQGNTEAFF. DNA of the CDR3: TGTGCCAGTAGTGCGATTCGTCAGGGGAACACTGAAGCTTTCTTT.

The chain links TRBV9 to TRBJ2-3; 8 bases agree with TRBD2. The germline V gene has CDR1 SGDLS and CDR2 YYNGEE. Trimming removed 2 bases from V and 4 bases from J; junction bases left unmatched: 12. The CDR3 is 17 amino acids. The CDR3 loop is CASSVGGSGRFSDTQYF. For the CDR3, the DNA is TGTGCCAGCAGCGTCGGGGGAAGCGGGAGATTTTCAGATACGCAGTATTTT.

This clone was seen a handful of times. J is TRBJ1-5 and V is TRBV7-8; D perhaps matches TRBD1 (5 bases). The CDR3 is 13 residues long. V lost 8 bases and J 4 bases, leaving 12 bases between the germline ends. Germline CDR1 reads SGHVS; CDR2 reads FQNEAQ. The CDR3 protein is CASVMGPNQPQHF. The CDR3 DNA sequence: TGTGCCAGCGTCATGGGGCCAAATCAGCCCCAGCATTTT.

J is TRBJ2-3 and V is TRBV7-2, with 11 bases identical to TRBD2. V lost 1 base to trimming and J lost 4 bases; unmatched junction nucleotides: 4. Germline-derived CDR1 and CDR2 are SGHTA and FQGNSA. The CDR3 has 16 amino acids. CDR3 residues: CASSLGLAGPPDTQYF. CDR3 nucleotide sequence: TGTGCCAGCAGCTTAGGACTAGCGGGACCCCCAGATACGCAGTATTTT.

Written as DNA, the CDR3 is TGTGCCAGCAGTTTACTGGGGCAGGGTGGCAACTACGAGCAGTACTTC. It is translated as CASSLLGQGGNYEQYF. V is TRBV28 and J is TRBJ2-7; possibly TRBD1 for D (5 bases). The germline V gene has CDR1 MDHEN and CDR2 SYDVKM. V lost 2 bases and J lost 3, with 17 bases in between. The CDR3 sequence is 16 residues long. Based on the CDR3 plus reference TRBV28 and TRBJ2-7, the full variable domain is DVKVTQSSRYLVKRTGEKVFLECVQDMDHENMFWYRQDPGLGLRLIYFSYDVKMKEKGDIPEGYSVSREKKERFSLILESASTNQTSMYLCASSLLGQGGNYEQYFGPGTRLTVT.

The rearrangement joins TRBV15 to TRBJ2-5, with 9 bases aligning to TRBD2. The V segment lost 0 bases and the J segment 5 bases; nucleotides outside the gene matches: 7. The CDR3 loop spans 16 amino acids. The germline gives CDR1 LNHNV, CDR2 YYDKDF (reference sequence). The CDR3 sequence is CATSRDHAGGMETQYF. CDR3 nucleotide sequence: TGTGCCACCAGCAGAGATCACGCGGGAGGGATGGAGACCCAGTACTTC.

This chain links TRBV28 with TRBJ1-2; 7 nucleotides match TRBD1. Trimming cost V 6 bases and J 4 bases; bases outside gene matches: 5. The CDR3 length is 13 residues. Germline V lookup: CDR1 MDHEN, CDR2 SYDVKM. The CDR3, as DNA: TGTGCCAGCAGCGGGGACAGCATCTATGGCTACACCTTC. Translation gives CASSGDSIYGYTF.

This clone was counted between two and nine times. The chain employs TRBV2 and TRBJ1-1, with 7 bases lining up with TRBD1. This CDR3 is 15 amino acids long. Trimming took 6 bases from V and 1 from J; bases not matched to a gene: 8. The germline V gene encodes CDR1 SNHLY and CDR2 FYNNEI. The CDR3 DNA sequence: TGTGCCAGCAGAGCCAGGGGGTCGGGGAACACTGAAGCTTTCTTT. It translates to CASRARGSGNTEAFF.

J is TRBJ2-1 and V is TRBV6-1, with 9 bases identical to TRBD2. Trimming at V came to 8 bases and at J to 12 bases, leaving 11 bases not matched to a gene. This CDR3 has 13 residues. Germline CDR1 reads MNHNS; CDR2 reads SASEGT. CDR3 DNA sequence: TGTGCCAGCTCGGCGGGAGGGCCCGATCGGCAGTTCTTC. Translation gives CASSAGGPDRQFF.

The chain links TRBV27 to TRBJ2-5; 8 bases agree with TRBD1. The CDR3 totals 15 residues. CDR1 is MNHEY and CDR2 is SMNVEV in the germline V gene (reference sequence). The V gene end was trimmed by 5 bases and the J gene end by 7 bases; junction bases not matched to a gene: 12. The CDR3 DNA reads TGTGCCAGCAGTAAGACAGGGGCCCTTATGGGGACCCAGTACTTC. This sequence encodes CASSKTGALMGTQYF.

This clone was detected once. One end of the junction does not line up with germline, which may come from a read error. At the DNA level, this CDR3 is encoded by other sequences in the same sample as well. The CDR3 coding sequence is TGTGCCAGCAGTTTAGGGGTCGTCCGAGTACTGAACACTGAAGCTTTCTTT. Protein product: CASSLGVVRVLNTEAFF. The chain links TRBV7-8 to TRBJ1-1, with D possibly being TRBD1 (5 bases). Looked up from germline, CDR1 is SGHVS and CDR2 is FQNEAQ. CDR3 length equals 17 residues. Together with reference TRBV7-8 and TRBJ1-1, the CDR3 gives the full variable domain: GAGVSQSPRYKVAKRGQDVALRCDPISGHVSLFWYQQALGQGPEFLTYFQNEAQLDKSGLPSDRFFAERPEGSVSTLKIQRTQQEDSAVYLCASSLGVVRVLNTEAFFGQGTRLTVV.

The CDR3 sequence is CASSIRRTNYGYTF. For the CDR3, the DNA is TGTGCCAGTAGTATAAGAAGGACTAACTATGGCTACACCTTC. V gene TRBV19 combines with J gene TRBJ1-2; D is undetermined. V lost 2 bases, J lost 0 bases, and 7 bases lay in between. The germline CDR1 and CDR2 sequences are LNHDA and SQIVND (reference sequence). The CDR3 length is 14 residues. The full variable domain, completed using reference TRBV19 and TRBJ1-2, is DGGITQSPKYLFRKEGQNVTLSCEQNLNHDAMYWYRQDPGQGLRLIYYSQIVNDFQKGDIAEGYSVSREKKESFPLTVTSAQKNPTAFYLCASSIRRTNYGYTFGSGTRLTVV.

The J gene is TRBJ2-2, the V gene TRBV5-1, with a weak D call TRBD1 (5 bases). Germline V CDR1 and CDR2: SGHRS, YFSETQ. The CDR3 is 15 amino acids. Deletions cut 3 bases from V and 1 base from J, with 10 bases between. The CDR3 nucleotides read TGCGCCAGCAGCTACAGGACCCGGAACACCGGGGAGCTGTTTTTT. It yields the protein CASSYRTRNTGELFF.

This chain uses TRBV30 with TRBJ2-7, with D perhaps given as TRBD1 or TRBD2 (5 bases each). The CDR3 runs to 12 residues. Trimming removed 5 bases at V and 3 bases at J, with 11 bases between. The V gene's germline CDR1 is GTSNPN and CDR2 SVGIG (reference sequence). DNA of the CDR3: TGTGCCTGGGGTTCAGGGAGCTACGAGCAGTACTTC. Translated: CAWGSGSYEQYF.